This T cell receptor (beta chain) derives from a study of CD8+CD57+ T cells in acquired aplastic anemia. Study information: The mean DNA yield obtained from sorted CD4+ and CD8+ cells came to 3 to 3.5 ug. Points from the study as a whole: No significant difference in CD8+ Simpson's diversity was found between patients and controls.

The use of genomic DNA as template underpinned the TCR beta VDJ and CDR3 profiling. From the reads, TCRdb called clonotypes with MiXCR, one entry per CDR3 protein. Among about 40,000 distinct CDR3 sequences listed, 60% to 70% were seen once. Patients chosen for sequencing had CD8+CD57+ cells that had expanded, as shown by flow cytometry. Each of the patients presented with severe acquired aplastic anemia. This clonotype appeared many times. Antigen unknown. V gave up 1 base and J gave up 10 bases, with 13 bases separating them. Germline CDR1 is SGHTA and CDR2 is FQGTGA. The CDR3 is 13 residues long. This TCR derives from a human donor with aplastic anemia. The sequencing sample was made of sorted CD4+, CD8+, or CD8+CD57+ T cells (not recorded which) from PBMCs. The chain has TRBV7-3 and TRBJ1-1; D might be TRBD1 (6 bases). The CDR3 bases are TGTGCCAGCAGCTTAATTCGGGGGGCCGCAGCTTTCTTT. This encodes CASSLIRGAAAFF.